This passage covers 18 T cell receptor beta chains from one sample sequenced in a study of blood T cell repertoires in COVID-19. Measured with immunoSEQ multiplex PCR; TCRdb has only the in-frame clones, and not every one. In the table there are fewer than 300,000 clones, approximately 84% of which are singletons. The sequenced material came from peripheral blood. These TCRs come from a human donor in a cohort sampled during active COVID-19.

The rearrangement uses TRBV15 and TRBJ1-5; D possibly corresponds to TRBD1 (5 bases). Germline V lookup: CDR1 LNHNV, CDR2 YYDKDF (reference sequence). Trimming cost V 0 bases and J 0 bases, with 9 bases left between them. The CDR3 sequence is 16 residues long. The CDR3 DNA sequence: TGTGCCACCAGCAGAGATCCAGGGTATAGCAATCAGCCCCAGCATTTT. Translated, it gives CATSRDPGYSNQPQHF. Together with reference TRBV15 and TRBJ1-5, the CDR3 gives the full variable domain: DAMVIQNPRYQVTQFGKPVTLSCSQTLNHNVMYWYQQKSSQAPKLLFHYYDKDFNNEADTPDNFQSRRPNTSFCFLDIRSPGLGDTAMYLCATSRDPGYSNQPQHFGDGTRLSIL.

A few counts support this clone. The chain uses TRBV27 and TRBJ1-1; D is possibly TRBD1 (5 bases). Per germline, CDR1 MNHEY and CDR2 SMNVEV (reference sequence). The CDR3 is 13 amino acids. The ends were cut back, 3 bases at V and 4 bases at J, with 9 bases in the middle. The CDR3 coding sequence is TGTGCCAGCAGTTTGGGCAGGGTCACTGAAGCTTTCTTT. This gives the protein CASSLGRVTEAFF.

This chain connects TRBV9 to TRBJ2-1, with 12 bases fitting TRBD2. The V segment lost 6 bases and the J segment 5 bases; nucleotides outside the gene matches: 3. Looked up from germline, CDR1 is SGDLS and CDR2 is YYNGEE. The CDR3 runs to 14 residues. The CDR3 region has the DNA TGTGCCAGCAACCGACTAGCGGGGGACAATGAGCAGTTCTTC. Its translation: CASNRLAGDNEQFF.

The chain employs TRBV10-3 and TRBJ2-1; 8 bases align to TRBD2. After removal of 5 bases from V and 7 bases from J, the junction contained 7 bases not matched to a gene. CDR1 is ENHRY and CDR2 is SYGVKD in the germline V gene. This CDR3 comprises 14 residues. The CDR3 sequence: CAISLGTRLNEQFF. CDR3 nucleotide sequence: TGTGCCATCAGTTTAGGGACTAGGTTAAATGAGCAGTTCTTC.

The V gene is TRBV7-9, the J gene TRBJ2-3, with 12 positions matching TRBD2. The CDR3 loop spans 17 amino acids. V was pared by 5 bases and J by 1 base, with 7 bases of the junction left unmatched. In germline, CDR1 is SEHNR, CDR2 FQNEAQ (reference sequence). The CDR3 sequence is CASSPGLAGSRTDTQYF. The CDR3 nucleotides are TGTGCCAGCAGCCCCGGACTAGCGGGGTCACGCACAGATACGCAGTATTTT.

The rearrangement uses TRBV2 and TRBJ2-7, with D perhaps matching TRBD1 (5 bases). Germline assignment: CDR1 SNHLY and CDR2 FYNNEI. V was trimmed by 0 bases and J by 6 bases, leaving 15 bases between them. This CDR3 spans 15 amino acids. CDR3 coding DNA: TGTGCCAGCAGTGAAGCGTGGGGTGGGGCGACCGAGCAGTACTTC. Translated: CASSEAWGGATEQYF.

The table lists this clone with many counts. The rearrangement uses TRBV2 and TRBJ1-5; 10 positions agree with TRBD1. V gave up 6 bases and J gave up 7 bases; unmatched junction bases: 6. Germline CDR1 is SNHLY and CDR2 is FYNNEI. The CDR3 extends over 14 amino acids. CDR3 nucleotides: TGTGCCAGCAGAGGGACAGGGGAGCGGCAGCCCCAGCATTTT. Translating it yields CASRGTGERQPQHF.

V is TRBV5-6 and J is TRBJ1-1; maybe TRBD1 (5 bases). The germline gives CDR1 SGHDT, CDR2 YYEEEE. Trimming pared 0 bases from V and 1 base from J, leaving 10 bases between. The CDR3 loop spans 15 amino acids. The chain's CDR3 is CASSLVLGANTEAFF. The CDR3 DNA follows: TGTGCCAGCAGCTTGGTACTTGGGGCGAACACTGAAGCTTTCTTT.

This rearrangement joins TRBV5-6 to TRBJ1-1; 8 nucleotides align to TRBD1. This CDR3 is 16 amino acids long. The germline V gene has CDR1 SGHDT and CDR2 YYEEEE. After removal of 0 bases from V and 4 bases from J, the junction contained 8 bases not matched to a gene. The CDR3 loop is CASSLEGRGPSTEAFF. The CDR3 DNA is TGTGCCAGCAGCTTGGAGGGCAGGGGGCCGTCCACTGAAGCTTTCTTT. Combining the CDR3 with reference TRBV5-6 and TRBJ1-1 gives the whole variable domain DAGVTQSPTHLIKTRGQQVTLRCSPKSGHDTVSWYQQALGQGPQFIFQYYEEEERQRGNFPDRFSGHQFPNYSSELNVNALLLGDSALYLCASSLEGRGPSTEAFFGQGTRLTVV.

This chain's CDR3 is CASSPRTGGVNTDTQYF. DNA for the CDR3: TGTGCCAGCAGCCCCCGGACAGGGGGCGTAAACACAGATACGCAGTATTTT. The chain has TRBV11-3 and TRBJ2-3, with 11 bases aligning to TRBD1. This CDR3 region has 17 residues. V gave up 5 bases and J gave up 2 bases; unmatched junction bases: 9. Germline CDR1 reads SGHNT; CDR2 reads YENEEA.

CDR3 in DNA: TGTGCCAGTAGTGGGAACGTCCAGGGTTCCTACGAGCAGTACTTC. Protein product: CASSGNVQGSYEQYF. The J gene is TRBJ2-7, the V gene TRBV19; tentative D call: TRBD1 (5 bases). This CDR3 contains 15 residues. The V gene lost 5 bases and the J gene lost 1 base, with 15 bases spanning the gap. Germline V gives CDR1 LNHDA, CDR2 SQIVND (reference sequence).

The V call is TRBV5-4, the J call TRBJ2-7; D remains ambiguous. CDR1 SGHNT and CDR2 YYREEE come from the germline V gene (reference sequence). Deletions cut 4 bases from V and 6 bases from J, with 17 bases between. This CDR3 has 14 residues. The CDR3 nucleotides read TGTGCCAGCAGCCTACCCTCGATTTCGGGCGAGCAGTACTTC. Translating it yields CASSLPSISGEQYF.

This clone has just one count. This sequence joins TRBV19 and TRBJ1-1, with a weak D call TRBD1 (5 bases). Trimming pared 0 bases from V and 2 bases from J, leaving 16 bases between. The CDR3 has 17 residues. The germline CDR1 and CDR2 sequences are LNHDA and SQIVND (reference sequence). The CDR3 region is CASSIDRLAGLNTEAFF. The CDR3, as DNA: TGTGCCAGTAGTATAGATCGTCTCGCAGGGCTCAACACTGAAGCTTTCTTT.

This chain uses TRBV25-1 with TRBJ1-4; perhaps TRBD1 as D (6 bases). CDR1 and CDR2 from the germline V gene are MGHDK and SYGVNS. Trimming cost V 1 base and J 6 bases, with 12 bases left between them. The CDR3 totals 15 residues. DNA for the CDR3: TGTGCCAGCAGTGAATGGGGGCCCGGGGATGAAAAACTGTTTTTT. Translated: CASSEWGPGDEKLFF.

In DNA, the CDR3 is TGTGCCAGCAGCTTAGCTGGGACAGGCGTGAGGGAGCAGTACTTC. This gives the protein CASSLAGTGVREQYF. The chain joins TRBV7-6 to TRBJ2-7; 8 bases align to TRBD1. V was clipped by 0 bases and J by 7 bases; unmatched bases: 8. Germline lookup yields CDR1 SGHVS and CDR2 FNYEAQ. The length of the CDR3 is 15 residues.

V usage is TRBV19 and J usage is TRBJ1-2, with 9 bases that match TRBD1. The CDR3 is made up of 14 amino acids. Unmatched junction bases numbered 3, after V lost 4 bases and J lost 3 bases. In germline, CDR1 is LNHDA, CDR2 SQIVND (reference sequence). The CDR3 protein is CASSNRGLDYGYTF. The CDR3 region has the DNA TGTGCCAGTAGTAACAGGGGGCTGGACTATGGCTACACCTTC.

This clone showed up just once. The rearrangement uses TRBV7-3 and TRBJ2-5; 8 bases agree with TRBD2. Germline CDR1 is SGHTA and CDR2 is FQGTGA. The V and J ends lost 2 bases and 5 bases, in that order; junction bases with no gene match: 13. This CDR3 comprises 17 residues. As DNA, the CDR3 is TGTGCCAGCAGCTTAGGGCCGGGAGGGCGAAAAATGGAGACCCAGTACTTC. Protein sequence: CASSLGPGGRKMETQYF.

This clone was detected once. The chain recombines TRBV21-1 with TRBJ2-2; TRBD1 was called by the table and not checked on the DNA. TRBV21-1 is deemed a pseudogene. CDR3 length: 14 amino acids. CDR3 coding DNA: TGTGCCAGCACCCCACATTTGTACACCGGGGAGCTGTTTTTT. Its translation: CASTPHLYTGELFF.